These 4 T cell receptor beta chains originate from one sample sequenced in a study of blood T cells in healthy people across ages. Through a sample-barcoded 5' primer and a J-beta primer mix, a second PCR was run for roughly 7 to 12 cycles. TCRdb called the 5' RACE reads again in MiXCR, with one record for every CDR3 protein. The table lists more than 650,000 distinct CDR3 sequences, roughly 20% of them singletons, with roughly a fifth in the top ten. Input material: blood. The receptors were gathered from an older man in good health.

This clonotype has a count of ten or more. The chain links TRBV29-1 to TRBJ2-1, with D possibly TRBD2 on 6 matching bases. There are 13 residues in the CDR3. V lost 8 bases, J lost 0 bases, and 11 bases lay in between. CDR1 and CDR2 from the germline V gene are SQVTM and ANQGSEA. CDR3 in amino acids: CSIIADSYNEQFF. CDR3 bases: TGCAGCATCATAGCGGACTCCTACAATGAGCAGTTCTTC.

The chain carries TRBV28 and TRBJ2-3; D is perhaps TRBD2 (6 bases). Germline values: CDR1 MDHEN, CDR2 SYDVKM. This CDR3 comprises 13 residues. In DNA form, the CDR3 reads TGTGCGAGCCGGGACTCCCTTCCAGATACGCAGTATTTT. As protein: CASRDSLPDTQYF.

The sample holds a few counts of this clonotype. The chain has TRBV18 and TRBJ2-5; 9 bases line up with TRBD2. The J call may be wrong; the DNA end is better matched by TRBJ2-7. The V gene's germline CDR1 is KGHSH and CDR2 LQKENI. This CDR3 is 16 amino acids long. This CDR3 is CASSLTSSGSSYEQYV. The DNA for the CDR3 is TGTGCCAGCTCACTAACCAGTAGCGGGAGTTCCTACGAGCAGTACGTC.

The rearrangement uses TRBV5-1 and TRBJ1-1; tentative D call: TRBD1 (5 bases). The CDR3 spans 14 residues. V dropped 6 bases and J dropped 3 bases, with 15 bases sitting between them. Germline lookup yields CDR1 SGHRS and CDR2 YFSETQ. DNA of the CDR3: TGCGCCAGCACCAAAGGGGAAGAACACACTGAAGCTTTCTTT. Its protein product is CASTKGEEHTEAFF. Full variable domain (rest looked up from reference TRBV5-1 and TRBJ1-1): KAGVTQTPRYLIKTRGQQVTLSCSPISGHRSVSWYQQTPGQGLQFLFEYFSETQRNKGNFPGRFSGRQFSNSRSEMNVSTLELGDSALYLCASTKGEEHTEAFFGQGTRLTVV.